This passage covers 30 T cell receptor beta chains from one sample sequenced in a study of siplizumab effects on memory and regulatory T cells. Sequencing was performed with immunoSEQ multiplex PCR; in TCRdb, only in-frame clones are kept and a portion is missing. This sample has approximately 94,000 clones, with around 97% found just once. Sequenced input: naive CD4+ T cells sorted from blood. These receptors came from a human donor in good health.

This chain connects TRBV6-5 to TRBJ2-3; TRBD2 matches at 7 bases. The germline gives CDR1 MNHEY, CDR2 SVGAGI. The CDR3 loop spans 14 amino acids. J lost 7 bases, V lost 7 bases, and 11 bases had no gene match. Here the CDR3 reads CASMVAGEAYTQYF. CDR3 nucleotides: TGTGCCAGCATGGTCGCGGGGGAAGCGTATACGCAGTATTTT.

The V and J genes are TRBV4-2 and TRBJ1-2; possible D gene TRBD1, 5 bases. Germline V gene data show CDR1 as LGHNA and CDR2 as YNFKEQ. The V gene lost 1 base and the J gene lost 2 bases, with 11 bases spanning the gap. This CDR3 has 15 residues. This chain's CDR3 is CASSQAKGSNYGYTF. CDR3 coding DNA: TGTGCCAGCAGCCAAGCCAAGGGGTCGAACTATGGCTACACCTTC.

The count of this clone is one. V and J are TRBV7-2 and TRBJ2-7; D is unresolved. The length of the CDR3 is 14 residues. Germline loops: CDR1 SGHTA, CDR2 FQGNSA. With 1 base removed from V and 6 bases from J, the gap between germline ends came to 13 bases. The CDR3 reads CASSLGLQFSEQYF. The DNA for the CDR3 is TGTGCCAGCAGCTTAGGCCTACAGTTTTCCGAGCAGTACTTC.

Here the CDR3 reads CASSYSFGTDTQYF. The CDR3 DNA follows: TGTGCCAGCAGTTACTCGTTCGGCACAGATACGCAGTATTTT. The chain recombines TRBV6-5 with TRBJ2-3; D uncertain. The germline gives CDR1 MNHEY, CDR2 SVGAGI. The ends were cut back, 0 bases at V and 1 base at J, with 5 bases in the middle. The CDR3 has 14 residues.

The chain joins TRBV10-1 to TRBJ2-7; TRBD1 matches 7 bases. CDR3 length: 14 residues. Germline trimming cut 3 bases from V and 2 bases from J; bases unmatched to any gene: 4. Germline V gene sequence: CDR1 WNHNN, CDR2 SYGVQD (reference sequence). The CDR3 nucleotides are TGCGCCAGCAGTGATGACAGGGCCACCTACGAGCAGTACTTC. This codes for CASSDDRATYEQYF.

The chain uses TRBV5-6 and TRBJ2-3; the match to TRBD2 covers 7 bases. Germline loops: CDR1 SGHDT, CDR2 YYEEEE. The V and J ends lost 0 bases and 4 bases, in that order; junction bases with no gene match: 2. The CDR3 length is 14 residues. CDR3 amino acids: CASSLASGADTQYF. CDR3 in DNA: TGTGCCAGCAGCTTGGCTAGCGGAGCAGATACGCAGTATTTT.

The chain joins TRBV27 to TRBJ2-1; 10 bases are a match to TRBD2. The CDR3 runs to 18 residues. Germline V CDR1 and CDR2: MNHEY, SMNVEV (reference sequence). Trimming removed 5 bases from V and 7 bases from J; junction bases left unmatched: 17. The CDR3 sequence: CASSPPASSGGRGNEQFF. The CDR3, as DNA: TGTGCCAGCAGTCCTCCCGCCTCTAGCGGGGGCCGGGGGAATGAGCAGTTCTTC.

This rearrangement joins TRBV5-4 to TRBJ1-4; 9 nucleotides align to TRBD1. With 4 bases clipped from V and 5 bases from J, the junction kept 6 bases outside the gene matches. Germline CDR1 reads SGHNT; CDR2 reads YYREEE (reference sequence). The CDR3 loop spans 15 amino acids. The CDR3 DNA is TGTGCCAGCAGCCAGGGGGACAGGGTCAATGAAAAACTGTTTTTT. It specifies CASSQGDRVNEKLFF.

This sequence joins TRBV19 and TRBJ1-3; D gene ambiguous. CDR1 is LNHDA, CDR2 SQIVND, per germline (reference sequence). The CDR3 spans 16 residues. Trimming cost V 5 bases and J 4 bases, with 18 bases left between them. The CDR3 reads CASSARHFSEGNTIYF. The CDR3 nucleotides read TGTGCCAGTAGTGCAAGACACTTCTCGGAAGGAAACACCATATATTTT. Complete variable domain (other parts from reference TRBV19 and TRBJ1-3): DGGITQSPKYLFRKEGQNVTLSCEQNLNHDAMYWYRQDPGQGLRLIYYSQIVNDFQKGDIAEGYSVSREKKESFPLTVTSAQKNPTAFYLCASSARHFSEGNTIYFGEGSWLTVV.

V usage is TRBV9 and J usage is TRBJ2-5; 8 bases map to TRBD2. The CDR3 contains 19 residues. Looked up from germline, CDR1 is SGDLS and CDR2 is YYNGEE. Germline trimming cut 4 bases from V and 5 bases from J; bases unmatched to any gene: 22. The CDR3 loop reads CASSRRGAGVGGGLETQYF. Written as DNA, the CDR3 is TGTGCCAGCAGCCGTAGAGGAGCAGGGGTTGGCGGGGGGTTGGAGACCCAGTACTTC.

The chain joins TRBV5-5 to TRBJ1-1; weak D call: TRBD1 (6 bases). CDR3 length: 15 amino acids. V was trimmed by 1 base and J by 4 bases, leaving 14 bases between them. The germline CDR1 and CDR2 sequences are SGHKS and YYEKEE (reference sequence). The CDR3 spells CASSLRGRGSTEAFF. The CDR3 nucleotides read TGTGCCAGCAGCTTGAGGGGCAGGGGATCCACTGAAGCTTTCTTT.

Here the CDR3 reads CASSPVTGASYNSPLHF. The CDR3, as DNA: TGTGCCAGCAGCCCGGTGACAGGGGCCTCCTATAATTCACCCCTCCACTTT. The chain employs TRBV7-2 and TRBJ1-6; 8 nucleotides agree with TRBD1. Germline values: CDR1 SGHTA, CDR2 FQGNSA. Germline trimming cut 5 bases from V and 0 bases from J; bases unmatched to any gene: 6. The CDR3 has 17 amino acids.

As DNA, the CDR3 is TGTGCCAGCAGCACCACAGGCTTCACTAACTATGGCTACACCTTC. Translation gives CASSTTGFTNYGYTF. V is TRBV7-2 and J is TRBJ1-2; perhaps TRBD1 as D (5 bases). Germline V gene sequence: CDR1 SGHTA, CDR2 FQGNSA. V was shortened by 5 bases and J by 0 bases, with 13 bases between the two germline ends. The CDR3 runs 15 residues.

The chain recombines TRBV2 with TRBJ1-5; D remains ambiguous. V was shortened by 6 bases and J by 5 bases, with 11 bases between the two germline ends. CDR1 and CDR2 from the germline V gene are SNHLY and FYNNEI. The length of the CDR3 is 13 residues. DNA of the CDR3: TGTGCCAGCAGGCCCAGGTTACATCAGCCCCAGCATTTT. Protein product: CASRPRLHQPQHF.

The chain uses TRBV18 and TRBJ2-7, with 9 nucleotides matching TRBD1. This CDR3 is 14 amino acids long. V lost 3 bases and J lost 4; bases outside the gene matches: 4. CDR1 and CDR2 (germline): KGHSH, LQKENI. CDR3: CASSPGQGLYEQYF. The CDR3 DNA reads as TGTGCCAGCTCACCGGGACAGGGTCTTTACGAGCAGTACTTC.

CDR3 sequence (DNA): TGTGCCAGCAGAGCGACTAGCCGCAACATTCAGTACTTC. Amino acids: CASRATSRNIQYF. The chain has TRBV9 and TRBJ2-4; the match to TRBD2 covers 7 bases. Losses at the gene ends were 5 bases for V and 7 bases for J; bases not matched to a gene: 6. Germline assignment: CDR1 SGDLS and CDR2 YYNGEE. The CDR3 sequence is 13 residues long.

The CDR3 nucleotides read TGTGCCAGTAGGGGACAGGGGGCTTTTTACTCTGGAAACACCATATATTTT. Protein sequence: CASRGQGAFYSGNTIYF. This chain joins TRBV19 and TRBJ1-3; 12 nucleotides match TRBD1. The CDR3 is 17 residues long. The germline V gene has CDR1 LNHDA and CDR2 SQIVND (reference sequence). The V segment lost 6 bases and the J segment 0 bases; nucleotides outside the gene matches: 6.

The V gene is TRBV5-6, the J gene TRBJ1-2; D is perhaps TRBD1 (5 bases). The CDR3 extends over 14 amino acids. V was cut by 4 bases and J by 1 base, with 11 bases left in between. Germline assignment: CDR1 SGHDT and CDR2 YYEEEE. The CDR3 loop reads CASSPGVFNYGYTF. In nucleotides, the CDR3 is TGTGCCAGCAGCCCGGGGGTATTTAACTATGGCTACACCTTC.

J is TRBJ1-2 and V is TRBV19, with D perhaps TRBD1 (6 bases). Deletions cut 2 bases from V and 1 base from J, with 8 bases between. CDR1 is LNHDA, CDR2 SQIVND, per germline (reference sequence). The CDR3 runs 14 residues. This CDR3 is CASSISGDNYGYTF. The CDR3 coding sequence is TGTGCCAGTAGTATATCAGGGGATAACTATGGCTACACCTTC.

The chain uses TRBV28 and TRBJ2-1; TRBD1 matches 7 bases. Germline CDR1 and CDR2: MDHEN and SYDVKM. V was pared by 3 bases and J by 4 bases, with 6 bases of the junction left unmatched. The CDR3 runs 15 residues. CDR3 protein: CASSFTGARYNEQFF. The CDR3 coding sequence is TGTGCCAGCAGTTTTACAGGGGCCCGATACAATGAGCAGTTCTTC.

The chain couples TRBV9 to TRBJ1-4, with 7 bases fitting TRBD1. Trimming cost V 1 base and J 7 bases; bases outside gene matches: 7. Germline CDR1 and CDR2: SGDLS and YYNGEE. The CDR3 is made up of 15 amino acids. The CDR3 DNA reads as TGTGCCAGCAGCGTATCCCCGACAGGGCGTGAAAAACTGTTTTTT. This codes for CASSVSPTGREKLFF.

J is TRBJ2-1 and V is TRBV5-1, with TRBD1 matching over 8 bases. V was clipped by 2 bases and J by 3 bases; unmatched bases: 13. The CDR3 covers 18 residues. The V gene's germline CDR1 is SGHRS and CDR2 YFSETQ. The CDR3 DNA sequence: TGCGCCAGCAGCTTACTGCCCCCGGGACAGGATTTCTACAATGAGCAGTTCTTC. Its protein product is CASSLLPPGQDFYNEQFF.

V is TRBV9 and J is TRBJ2-1; D gene unclear. Germline CDR1 is SGDLS and CDR2 is YYNGEE. The CDR3 sequence is 18 residues long. V was cut by 0 bases and J by 4 bases, with 20 bases left in between. The CDR3 region is CASSVVPTGEVGYNEQFF. CDR3 DNA sequence: TGTGCCAGCAGCGTAGTGCCCACCGGCGAGGTGGGATACAATGAGCAGTTCTTC.

V is TRBV6-5 and J is TRBJ1-1, with 10 bases lining up with TRBD1. The CDR3 sequence is 14 residues long. Losses at the gene ends were 6 bases for V and 5 bases for J; bases not matched to a gene: 6. From germline, CDR1 is MNHEY and CDR2 SVGAGI. In DNA form, the CDR3 reads TGTGCCAGCAGCCGACAGGGGGCGAAAACTGAAGCTTTCTTT. Amino acid sequence: CASSRQGAKTEAFF.

The chain joins TRBV18 to TRBJ2-3; D possibly uses TRBD1 or TRBD2 (6 bases each). The CDR3 extends over 17 amino acids. Trimming took 8 bases from V and 2 from J, leaving 23 bases between them. Germline CDR1 and CDR2: KGHSH and LQKENI. CDR3 loop: CASRMVGGGGLTDTQYF. Here the CDR3 DNA reads TGTGCCAGCCGGATGGTCGGTGGAGGGGGACTCACAGATACGCAGTATTTT.

The V gene is TRBV5-5, the J gene TRBJ1-1; TRBD1 is a possible D gene (6 bases). Trimming took 4 bases from V and 1 from J, leaving 14 bases between them. CDR1 and CDR2 (germline): SGHKS, YYEKEE (reference sequence). This CDR3 has 15 residues. CDR3 DNA sequence: TGTGCCAGCAGCCTCCTGGGGACACAGAACACTGAAGCTTTCTTT. Protein: CASSLLGTQNTEAFF.

The V gene is TRBV21-1, the J gene TRBJ1-2. TRBV21-1 is a pseudogene segment. This CDR3 comprises 10 residues. The CDR3 nucleotides read TGTGCCGGTCGTAGCTATGGCTACACCTTC. It encodes CAGRSYGYTF.

The rearrangement joins TRBV18 to TRBJ1-5, with D maybe TRBD1 (5 bases). In germline, CDR1 is KGHSH, CDR2 LQKENI. The CDR3 has 17 amino acids. Trimming took 2 bases from V and 1 from J, leaving 15 bases between them. CDR3 sequence: CASSPYFGEGSNQPQHF. CDR3 nucleotides: TGTGCCAGCTCACCATATTTCGGGGAGGGGAGCAATCAGCCCCAGCATTTT. Supplemented by reference TRBV18 and TRBJ1-5, the full variable domain reads NAGVMQNPRHLVRRRGQEARLRCSPMKGHSHVYWYRQLPEEGLKFMVYLQKENIIDESGMPKERFSAEFPKEGPSILRIQQVVRGDSAAYFCASSPYFGEGSNQPQHFGDGTRLSIL.

The chain couples TRBV6-4 to TRBJ1-5, with D unresolved. The CDR3 is 15 residues long. Germline V gives CDR1 MRHNA, CDR2 SNTAGT. V lost 3 bases and J lost 0, with 9 bases in between. CDR3 nucleotides: TGTGCCAGCAGTGAGGGTCTCGATAGCAATCAGCCCCAGCATTTT. Translated, it gives CASSEGLDSNQPQHF.

The rearrangement links TRBV6-1 to TRBJ2-3, with 11 bases that match TRBD2. The germline CDR1 and CDR2 sequences are MNHNS and SASEGT. The CDR3 is 14 residues long. J was trimmed by 4 bases and V by 6 bases; bases with no gene match: 3. This CDR3 is CASRLAGGADTQYF. The CDR3 coding sequence is TGTGCCAGCAGGTTAGCGGGGGGGGCAGATACGCAGTATTTT.